This T cell receptor beta chain was captured by sequencing in a study of identical twins. MiXCR, applied by TCRdb to the 5' RACE reads, yields one record per CDR3 protein. The sample lists hundreds of thousands of distinct CDR3 sequences, 6% to 6.5% occurring once. Germline lookup yields CDR1 SGHTA and CDR2 FQGNSA. The ends were cut back, 1 base at V and 9 bases at J, with 11 bases in the middle. This CDR3 has 13 residues. This clonotype was counted only a few times. Sequenced input: naive T cells sorted from blood. The chain recombines TRBV7-2 with TRBJ2-3; TRBD2 is a possible D gene (6 bases). This sequence originates from a man aged 18 to 35 in good health. The CDR3 nucleotides read TGTGCCAGCAGCTTAGAGAGCGGGTTCACGCAGTATTTT. The encoded protein is CASSLESGFTQYF.